The sequence of this T cell receptor beta chain was determined in a study of blood T cell repertoires in COVID-19. Study-level information: Acute and convalescent COVID-19 specimens originated in the United States, Italy and Spain. T cells, B-cell-depleted T cells, or PBMCs provided the cDNA or gDNA that served as material.

Methods used by the authors: Researchers report that nucleated cell counts were estimated from reference gene primer amplification. Produced via immunoSEQ multiplex PCR; TCRdb's table is partial and in-frame only. V and J calls and clone size come straight from that table; D and trimming were deduced from the DNA. The sample lists fewer than 85,000 clones; roughly 85% were seen once. This clone was seen only once. The sequence was collected from a man aged 60 to 69 with active or convalescent COVID-19. The sequencing sample was made of peripheral blood.

CDR3: CASSSRQGGYGNTIYF. CDR3 nucleotides: TGTGCCAGCAGTTCTCGACAGGGAGGCTATGGAAACACCATATATTTT. The chain couples TRBV28 to TRBJ1-3; 7 nucleotides agree with TRBD1. Germline V gene data show CDR1 as MDHEN and CDR2 as SYDVKM. The CDR3 is 16 amino acids. J lost 3 bases, V lost 4 bases, and 9 bases had no gene match.